The 18 T cell receptor beta chains presented below share a single source sample, sequenced in a study of shared clonotypes between healthy human individuals. Sequencing was performed with immunoSEQ multiplex PCR; in TCRdb, only in-frame clones are kept and a portion is missing. This table has roughly 2.5 million clones, roughly 92% appearing once. Sequenced material: naive CD4+ T cells sorted from blood. Subset described: CD45RA+ positively selected. The receptors here all came from a man aged 18 to 29 in good health.

J is TRBJ2-3 and V is TRBV4-1; the match to TRBD2 covers 15 bases. V shed 6 bases and J 0 bases; nucleotides not matched to a gene: 7. CDR1 is MGHRA and CDR2 is YSYEKL in the germline V gene. This CDR3 has 18 residues. The CDR3 DNA reads as TGCGCCAGCAGTTCCCCGGGACTAGCGGGGGGTAGCACAGATACGCAGTATTTT. Amino acid sequence: CASSSPGLAGGSTDTQYF.

The rearrangement uses TRBV5-1 and TRBJ2-2; no clear D gene. Germline values: CDR1 SGHRS, CDR2 YFSETQ. The CDR3 has 15 amino acids. Trimming cost V 2 bases and J 3 bases, with 11 bases left between them. The CDR3 region is CASSLRDPDTGELFF. The CDR3, as DNA: TGCGCCAGCAGCTTAAGGGATCCCGACACCGGGGAGCTGTTTTTT.

With respect to this clone: Other DNA sequences in this sample translate to the same CDR3. The chain combines TRBV30 with TRBJ2-7; no definite D call. There are 11 residues in the CDR3. Trimming shortened V by 2 bases and J by 3 bases, and 5 bases separated the two germline ends. In germline, CDR1 is GTSNPN, CDR2 SVGIG (reference sequence). In DNA form, the CDR3 reads TGTGCCTGGAGTTCCAGCTACGAGCAGTACTTC. This sequence encodes CAWSSSYEQYF.

The chain uses TRBV6-6 and TRBJ1-1; the D gene is possibly TRBD1 (5 bases). The CDR3 runs to 13 residues. V gave up 8 bases and J gave up 1 base, with 11 bases separating them. CDR1 is MNHNY, CDR2 SVGAGI, per germline (reference sequence). The CDR3 protein is CASRQSPNTEAFF. The CDR3 bases are TGTGCCAGCCGACAGTCCCCGAACACTGAAGCTTTCTTT.

The DNA for the CDR3 is TGTGCCAGCAGTTTATCACCCTCTTGGATAGGAGAGACCCAGTACTTC. It is translated as CASSLSPSWIGETQYF. The chain links TRBV27 to TRBJ2-5; D gene uncertain. Germline CDR1 and CDR2: MNHEY and SMNVEV (reference sequence). Trimming took off 0 bases at V and 4 bases at J, with 15 bases between the two ends. The CDR3 totals 16 residues.

A single count supports this clone. Germline is not matched at one junction end, which may reflect a read error. The V gene is TRBV5-4, the J gene TRBJ2-7, with a possible D match to TRBD2 (5 bases). CDR3 length: 13 amino acids. CDR1 and CDR2 (germline): SGHNT, YYREEE (reference sequence). CDR3 sequence reads: CASSLGHDYERYF. CDR3 nucleotide sequence: TGTGCCAGCAGCTTGGGACATGACTACGAGCGGTACTTC.

This rearrangement joins TRBV2 to TRBJ1-6; D call uncertain. The germline CDR1 and CDR2 sequences are SNHLY and FYNNEI. V lost 7 bases and J 9 bases, leaving 13 bases between the germline ends. This CDR3 comprises 13 residues. Here the CDR3 reads CASTTRSSSPLHF. CDR3 nucleotides: TGTGCCAGCACCACAAGAAGCTCTTCACCCCTCCACTTT.

The V call is TRBV30, the J call TRBJ1-3; D is undetermined. Trimming removed 0 bases at V and 0 bases at J, with 15 bases between. Germline V lookup: CDR1 GTSNPN, CDR2 SVGIG (reference sequence). This CDR3 contains 17 residues. CDR3 residues: CAWSVQGGGLSGNTIYF. CDR3 nucleotide sequence: TGTGCCTGGAGTGTGCAAGGAGGAGGCCTCTCTGGAAACACCATATATTTT.

This chain joins TRBV6-1 and TRBJ1-2, with D tentatively TRBD1 (6 bases). The CDR3 is 14 residues long. Germline V CDR1 and CDR2: MNHNS, SASEGT. Trimming shortened V by 7 bases and J by 5 bases, and 17 bases separated the two germline ends. The CDR3 sequence: CASMTDRTTYGYTF. CDR3 in DNA: TGTGCCAGCATGACCGACAGGACGACTTATGGCTACACCTTC.

Details on this clone: Within the sample, other DNA sequences also encode this same CDR3. The rearrangement joins TRBV5-1 to TRBJ2-7; tentative D call: TRBD1 (5 bases). Germline V lookup: CDR1 SGHRS, CDR2 YFSETQ. Trimming removed 4 bases from V and 1 base from J, with 9 bases in between. The CDR3 has 13 amino acids. CDR3 nucleotide sequence: TGCGCCAGCAGCCCGGACATGTCCTACGAGCAGTACTTC. As protein: CASSPDMSYEQYF.

The sample holds one count of this clone. V gene TRBV18 combines with J gene TRBJ2-5, with a weak D call TRBD1 (6 bases). The CDR3 has 16 residues. Trimming shortened V by 2 bases and J by 2 bases, and 15 bases separated the two germline ends. The germline V gene encodes CDR1 KGHSH and CDR2 LQKENI. CDR3 DNA: TGTGCCAGCTCACCAGGAACCGGACAGATACAAGAGACCCAGTACTTC. Translated: CASSPGTGQIQETQYF.

The rearrangement links TRBV4-1 to TRBJ1-4; a possible D gene is TRBD1 (5 bases). The ends were cut back, 6 bases at V and 5 bases at J, with 19 bases in the middle. The germline gives CDR1 MGHRA, CDR2 YSYEKL. The CDR3 is made up of 16 amino acids. CDR3 amino acids: CASSPGGRALNEKLFF. DNA of the CDR3: TGCGCCAGCAGTCCGGGGGGTAGGGCCTTAAATGAAAAACTGTTTTTT.

The rearrangement links TRBV7-2 to TRBJ2-3; 11 nucleotides match TRBD2. Trimming took 5 bases from V and 4 from J; bases not matched to a gene: 8. The germline CDR1 and CDR2 sequences are SGHTA and FQGNSA. There are 16 residues in the CDR3. The CDR3 DNA reads TGTGCCAGCAGCGCCCTGACTAGCGGGAAGGCAGATACGCAGTATTTT. The encoded protein is CASSALTSGKADTQYF. The full variable domain, with the rest looked up from reference TRBV7-2 and TRBJ2-3, is GAGVSQSPSNKVTEKGKDVELRCDPISGHTALYWYRQSLGQGLEFLIYFQGNSAPDKSGLPSDRFSAERTGGSVSTLTIQRTQQEDSAVYLCASSALTSGKADTQYFGPGTRLTVL.

The V gene is TRBV4-1, the J gene TRBJ2-1; D perhaps matches TRBD2 (6 bases). CDR1 is MGHRA, CDR2 YSYEKL, per germline. The CDR3 is 17 residues long. The V and J ends lost 1 base and 8 bases respectively, with 21 bases between them. The CDR3 DNA follows: TGCGCCAGCAGCCAAGTCCGGTCTAGCGACAATTGGGATGAGCAGTTCTTC. Its translation: CASSQVRSSDNWDEQFF.

This clone was picked up a small number of times. V is TRBV18 and J is TRBJ2-7; TRBD1 is a possible D gene (6 bases). Germline values: CDR1 KGHSH, CDR2 LQKENI. This CDR3 spans 14 amino acids. Trimming removed 4 bases from V and 2 bases from J, with 12 bases in between. The chain's CDR3 is CASSRKDSPYEQYF. The CDR3 DNA is TGTGCCAGCTCACGGAAGGACAGTCCCTACGAGCAGTACTTC. The full variable domain, rest sourced from reference TRBV18 and TRBJ2-7, is NAGVMQNPRHLVRRRGQEARLRCSPMKGHSHVYWYRQLPEEGLKFMVYLQKENIIDESGMPKERFSAEFPKEGPSILRIQQVVRGDSAAYFCASSRKDSPYEQYFGPGTRLTVT.

This clone appeared a single time. This chain connects TRBV5-1 to TRBJ1-4; D possibly corresponds to TRBD1 (5 bases). CDR1 SGHRS and CDR2 YFSETQ come from the germline V gene. This CDR3 region has 16 residues. Trimming removed 0 bases at V and 0 bases at J, with 9 bases between. The CDR3 sequence is CASSLGQIATNEKLFF. In DNA form, the CDR3 reads TGCGCCAGCAGCTTGGGACAGATAGCAACTAATGAAAAACTGTTTTTT.

V gene TRBV1 combines with J gene TRBJ1-5; the table assigns TRBD1, which was not confirmed against the DNA. TRBV1 is labeled a pseudogene. The CDR3 has 17 amino acids. CDR3 amino acids: CTSSQAEDRDLHQPQHF. The CDR3, as DNA: TGCACCAGCAGCCAAGCCGAAGACAGGGACCTACATCAGCCCCAGCATTTT.

The chain combines TRBV19 with TRBJ2-5; TRBD1 matches at 9 bases. With 3 bases clipped from V and 5 bases from J, the junction kept 4 bases outside the gene matches. The CDR3 runs 14 residues. Germline values: CDR1 LNHDA, CDR2 SQIVND (reference sequence). In nucleotides, the CDR3 is TGTGCCAGTAGTATCCGGACAGGGGCGGAGACCCAGTACTTC. It specifies CASSIRTGAETQYF.